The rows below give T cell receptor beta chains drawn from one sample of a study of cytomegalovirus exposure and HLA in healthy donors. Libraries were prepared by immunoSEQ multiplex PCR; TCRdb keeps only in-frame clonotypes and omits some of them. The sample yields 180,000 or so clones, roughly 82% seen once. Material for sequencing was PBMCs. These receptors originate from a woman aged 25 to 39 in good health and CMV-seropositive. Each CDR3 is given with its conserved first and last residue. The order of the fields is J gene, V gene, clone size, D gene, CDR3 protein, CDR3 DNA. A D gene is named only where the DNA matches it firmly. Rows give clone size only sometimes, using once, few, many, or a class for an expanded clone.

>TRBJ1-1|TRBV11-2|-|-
CASSPIEGGNTEAFF
TGTGCCAGCAGCCCAATCGAGGGCGGCAACACTGAAGCTTTCTTT
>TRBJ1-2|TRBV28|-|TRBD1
CASSFRILQGNYGYTF
TGTGCCAGCAGTTTCCGCATTTTACAGGGGAACTATGGCTACACCTTC
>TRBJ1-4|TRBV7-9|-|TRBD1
CASSFGTGNEKLFF
TGTGCCAGCAGCTTCGGGACAGGGAATGAAAAACTGTTTTTT
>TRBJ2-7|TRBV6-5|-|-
CASSSRAGDSYEQYF
TGTGCCAGCAGTTCTAGGGCAGGGGATAGCTACGAGCAGTACTTC
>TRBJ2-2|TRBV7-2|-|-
CASSSPSIGELFF
TGTGCCAGCAGCTCTCCTAGCATCGGGGAGCTGTTTTTT
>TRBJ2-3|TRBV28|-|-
CASSLRSPGDGGDTQYF
TGTGCCAGCAGTTTAAGGTCCCCGGGAGACGGCGGGGATACGCAGTATTTT
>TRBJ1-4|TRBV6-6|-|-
CASSYGEESRAEKLFF
TGTGCCAGCAGTTACGGGGAGGAGAGCAGGGCTGAAAAACTGTTTTTT
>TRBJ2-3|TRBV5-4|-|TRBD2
CASSFRLAGPTSTDTQYF
TGTGCCAGCAGCTTCCGGCTAGCGGGACCTACTAGCACAGATACGCAGTATTTT
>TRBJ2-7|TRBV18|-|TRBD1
CASSPVGQGASEQYF
TGTGCCAGCTCACCGGTAGGACAGGGGGCTAGTGAGCAGTACTTC
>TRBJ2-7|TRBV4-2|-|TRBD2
CASSQEASGSSLEQYF
TGTGCCAGCAGCCAAGAAGCTAGCGGGAGCTCCTTGGAGCAGTACTTC
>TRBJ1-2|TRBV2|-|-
CASSMDSYGYTF
TGTGCCAGCAGTATGGACAGTTATGGCTACACCTTC
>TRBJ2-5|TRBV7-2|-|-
CASSFGPEETQYF
TGTGCCAGCAGCTTCGGTCCTGAGGAGACCCAGTACTTC
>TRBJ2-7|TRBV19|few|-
CASSATRGYEQYF
TGTGCCAGTAGTGCGACCAGGGGATACGAGCAGTACTTC
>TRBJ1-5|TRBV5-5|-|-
CASRQTHSSNQPQHF
TGTGCCAGCAGACAAACGCACAGTAGCAATCAGCCCCAGCATTTT
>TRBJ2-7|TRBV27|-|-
CASSLGGSYEQYF
TGTGCCAGCAGTTTGGGGGGATCCTACGAGCAGTACTTC
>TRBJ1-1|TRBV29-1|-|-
CSVGAGIDTEAFF
TGCAGCGTCGGGGCGGGGATCGACACTGAAGCTTTCTTT
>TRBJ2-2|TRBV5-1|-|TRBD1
CASRDRGQTGELFF
TGCGCCAGCAGAGACAGGGGGCAGACCGGGGAGCTGTTTTTT
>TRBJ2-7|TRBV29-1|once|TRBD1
CSVAQTGTYEQYF
TGCAGCGTTGCCCAGACAGGGACCTACGAGCAGTACTTC
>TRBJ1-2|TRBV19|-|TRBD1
CASNPWRTGDYGYTF
TGTGCCAGTAACCCCTGGAGGACAGGGGACTATGGCTACACCTTC
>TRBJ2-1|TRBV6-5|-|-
CASIRGNEQFF
TGTGCCAGCATCAGGGGTAATGAGCAGTTCTTC
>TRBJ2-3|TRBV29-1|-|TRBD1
CSVSRDRGLVDTQYF
TGCAGCGTCAGTAGGGACAGGGGGCTAGTAGATACGCAGTATTTT
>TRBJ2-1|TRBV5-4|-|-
CASSFGGAGSNEQFF
TGTGCCAGCAGCTTCGGTGGGGCGGGGAGCAATGAGCAGTTCTTC
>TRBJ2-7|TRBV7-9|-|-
CASSSAEVEQYF
TGTGCCAGCAGCTCCGCGGAAGTAGAGCAGTACTTC
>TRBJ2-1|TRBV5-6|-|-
CASSLDLRDEQFF
TGTGCCAGCAGCTTGGACTTGCGGGATGAGCAGTTCTTC
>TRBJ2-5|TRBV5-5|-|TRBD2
CASSSTSDETQYF
TGTGCCAGCAGCTCCACTAGCGACGAGACCCAGTACTTC
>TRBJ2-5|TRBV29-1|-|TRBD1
CSVGGTGTQETQYF
TGCAGCGTTGGGGGGACAGGGACCCAAGAGACCCAGTACTTC
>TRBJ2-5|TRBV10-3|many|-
CAISAGSGETQYF
TGTGCCATCAGTGCGGGGAGTGGAGAGACCCAGTACTTC
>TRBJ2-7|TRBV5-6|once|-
CASSFGVSEQYF
TGTGCCAGCAGCTTTGGAGTCTCCGAGCAGTACTTC
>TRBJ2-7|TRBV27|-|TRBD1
CASSSTTGAIYEQYF
TGTGCCAGCAGTTCTACGACAGGGGCCATCTACGAGCAGTACTTC
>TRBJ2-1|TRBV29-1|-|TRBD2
CSVEGEAGLLYNEQFF
TGCAGCGTTGAAGGGGAAGCGGGGCTCTTATACAATGAGCAGTTCTTC
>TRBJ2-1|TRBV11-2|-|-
CASSAGNSHDEQFF
TGTGCCAGCAGCGCCGGGAATTCCCACGATGAGCAGTTCTTC
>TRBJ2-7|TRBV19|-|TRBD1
CASRGTGVYEQYF
TGTGCCAGTAGAGGGACAGGGGTCTACGAGCAGTACTTC
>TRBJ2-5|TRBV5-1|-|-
CASGIGWGETQYF
TGCGCCAGCGGAATTGGATGGGGCGAGACCCAGTACTTC
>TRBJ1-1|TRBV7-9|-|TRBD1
CASSLGTGGEAFF
TGTGCCAGCAGCTTAGGCACAGGGGGTGAAGCTTTCTTT
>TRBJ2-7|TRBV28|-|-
CASSLGSGLGEQYF
TGTGCCAGCAGTTTAGGGTCAGGGCTGGGGGAGCAGTACTTC
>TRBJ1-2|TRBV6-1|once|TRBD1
CASSWGGQGINGYTF
TGTGCCAGCAGTTGGGGAGGACAGGGTATCAATGGCTACACCTTC
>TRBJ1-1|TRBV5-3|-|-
CASSLIRGTEAFF
TGTGCCAGCAGCTTGATCAGGGGAACTGAAGCTTTCTTT
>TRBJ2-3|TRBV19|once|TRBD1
CASRQTGYTDTQYF
TGTGCCAGCCGCCAGACAGGGTACACAGATACGCAGTATTTT
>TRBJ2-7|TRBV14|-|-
CASSQVAGLEQYF
TGTGCCAGCAGCCAAGTGGCGGGGCTGGAGCAGTACTTC
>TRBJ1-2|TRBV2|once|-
CASSLRTASLYGYTF
TGTGCCAGCAGTCTGCGGACAGCGTCTCTCTATGGCTACACCTTC
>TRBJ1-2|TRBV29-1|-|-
CSVEMGGVANGYTF
TGCAGCGTTGAAATGGGGGGAGTGGCGAATGGCTACACCTTC
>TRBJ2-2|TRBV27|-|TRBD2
CASSPRASGAHTGELFF
TGTGCCAGCAGTCCCCGGGCTAGCGGGGCTCACACCGGGGAGCTGTTTTTT
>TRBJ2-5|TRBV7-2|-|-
CASSLRGGETQYF
TGTGCCAGCAGCTTAAGAGGCGGAGAGACCCAGTACTTC
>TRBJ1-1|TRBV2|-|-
CASRTSQGNTEAFF
TGTGCCAGCAGGACGTCACAGGGGAACACTGAAGCTTTCTTT
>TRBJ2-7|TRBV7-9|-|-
CASSPHGGRDEQYF
TGTGCCAGCAGCCCCCACGGGGGGCGGGACGAGCAGTACTTC
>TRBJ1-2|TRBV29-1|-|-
CSVEDVQLPYGYTF
TGCAGCGTTGAAGATGTGCAACTGCCCTATGGCTACACCTTC
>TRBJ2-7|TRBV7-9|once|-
CASSLEVTTGEQYF
TGTGCCAGCAGCTTAGAGGTGACTACGGGCGAGCAGTACTTC
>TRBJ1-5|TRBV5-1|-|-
CASSLAGDSNQPQHF
TGCGCCAGCAGCTTGGCGGGGGATAGCAATCAGCCCCAGCATTTT
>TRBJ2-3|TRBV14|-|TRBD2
CASSGRAGATDTQYF
TGTGCCAGCAGCGGACGAGCGGGGGCCACAGATACGCAGTATTTT
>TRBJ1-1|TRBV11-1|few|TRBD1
CASSLSPRTGSTEAFF
TGTGCCAGCAGCCTCTCCCCGAGGACAGGGAGCACTGAAGCTTTCTTT
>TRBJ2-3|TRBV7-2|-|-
CASSWARDTQYF
TGTGCCAGCAGCTGGGCCCGGGATACGCAGTATTTT
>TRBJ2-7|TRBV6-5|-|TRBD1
CASKLTRDRGYEQYF
TGTGCCAGCAAACTTACCCGGGACAGGGGTTACGAGCAGTACTTC
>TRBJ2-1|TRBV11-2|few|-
CASSLRNEQFF
TGTGCCAGCAGCTTACGGAATGAGCAGTTCTTC
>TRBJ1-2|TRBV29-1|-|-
CSAGGTDGYTF
TGCAGCGCCGGGGGGACGGATGGCTACACCTTC
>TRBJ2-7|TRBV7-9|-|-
CASSLRSEWQGQEEQYF
TGTGCCAGCAGCTTAAGGTCCGAATGGCAGGGCCAGGAAGAGCAGTACTTC
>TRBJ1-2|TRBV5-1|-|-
CASSPGEGGRGYTF
TGCGCCAGCAGCCCCGGGGAGGGGGGACGAGGCTACACCTTC
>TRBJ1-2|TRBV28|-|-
CATQNYGYTF
TGTGCCACCCAGAACTATGGCTACACCTTC
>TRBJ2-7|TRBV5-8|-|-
CASSLGLQRMEQYF
TGTGCCAGCAGCTTGGGGCTTCAGCGAATGGAGCAGTACTTC